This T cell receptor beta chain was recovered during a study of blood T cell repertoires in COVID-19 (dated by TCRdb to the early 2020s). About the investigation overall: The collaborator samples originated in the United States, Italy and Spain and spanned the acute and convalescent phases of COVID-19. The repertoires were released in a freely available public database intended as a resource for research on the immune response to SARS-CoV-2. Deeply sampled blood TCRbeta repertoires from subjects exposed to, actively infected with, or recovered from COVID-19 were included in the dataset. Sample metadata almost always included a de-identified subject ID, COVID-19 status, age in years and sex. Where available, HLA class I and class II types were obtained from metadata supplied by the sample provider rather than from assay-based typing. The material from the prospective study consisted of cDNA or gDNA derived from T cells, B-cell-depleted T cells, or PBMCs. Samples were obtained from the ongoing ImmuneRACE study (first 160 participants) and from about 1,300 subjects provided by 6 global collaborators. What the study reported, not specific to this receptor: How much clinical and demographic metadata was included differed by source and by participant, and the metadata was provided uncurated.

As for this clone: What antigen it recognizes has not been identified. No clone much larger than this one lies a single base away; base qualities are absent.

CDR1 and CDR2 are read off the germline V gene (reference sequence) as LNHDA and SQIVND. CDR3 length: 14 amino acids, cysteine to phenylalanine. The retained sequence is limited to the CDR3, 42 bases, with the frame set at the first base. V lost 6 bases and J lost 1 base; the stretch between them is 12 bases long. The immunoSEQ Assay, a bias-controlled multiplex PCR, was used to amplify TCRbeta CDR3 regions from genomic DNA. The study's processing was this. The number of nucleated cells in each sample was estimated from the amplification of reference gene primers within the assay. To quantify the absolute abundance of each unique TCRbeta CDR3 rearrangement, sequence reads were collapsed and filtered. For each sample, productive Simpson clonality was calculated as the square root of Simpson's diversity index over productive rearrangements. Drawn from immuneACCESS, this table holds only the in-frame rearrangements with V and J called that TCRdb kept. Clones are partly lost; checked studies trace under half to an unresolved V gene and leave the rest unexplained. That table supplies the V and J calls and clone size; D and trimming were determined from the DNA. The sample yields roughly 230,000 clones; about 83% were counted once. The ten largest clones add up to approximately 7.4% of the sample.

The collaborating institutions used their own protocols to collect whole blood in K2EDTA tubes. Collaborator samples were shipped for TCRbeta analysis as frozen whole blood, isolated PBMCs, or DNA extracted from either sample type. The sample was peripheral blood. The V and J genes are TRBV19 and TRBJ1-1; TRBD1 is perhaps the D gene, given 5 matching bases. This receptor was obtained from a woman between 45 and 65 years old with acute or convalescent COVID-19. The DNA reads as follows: TGTGCCAGTAGGGCAGACAGCCCGAACACTGAAGCTTTCTTT. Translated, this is CASRADSPNTEAFF.